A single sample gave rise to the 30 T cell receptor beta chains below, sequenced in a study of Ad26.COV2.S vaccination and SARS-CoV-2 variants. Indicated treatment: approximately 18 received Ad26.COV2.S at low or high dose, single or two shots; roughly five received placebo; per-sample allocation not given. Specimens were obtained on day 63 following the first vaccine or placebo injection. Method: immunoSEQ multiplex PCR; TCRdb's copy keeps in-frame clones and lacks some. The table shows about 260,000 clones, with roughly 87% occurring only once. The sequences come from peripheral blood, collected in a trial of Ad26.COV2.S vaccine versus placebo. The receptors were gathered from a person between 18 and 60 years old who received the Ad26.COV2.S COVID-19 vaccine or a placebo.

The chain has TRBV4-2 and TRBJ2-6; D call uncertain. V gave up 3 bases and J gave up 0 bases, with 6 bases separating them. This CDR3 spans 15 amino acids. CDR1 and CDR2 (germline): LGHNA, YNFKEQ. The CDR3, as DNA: TGTGCCAGCAGCCAGGGCAGCTCTGGGGCCAACGTCCTGACTTTC. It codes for CASSQGSSGANVLTF.

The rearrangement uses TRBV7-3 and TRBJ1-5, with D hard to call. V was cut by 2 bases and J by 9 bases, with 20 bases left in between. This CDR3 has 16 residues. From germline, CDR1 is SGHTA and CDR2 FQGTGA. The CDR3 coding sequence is TGTGCCAGCAGCTTACATCCAGGTGGAGGGATCCGGCCCCAGCATTTT. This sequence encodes CASSLHPGGGIRPQHF. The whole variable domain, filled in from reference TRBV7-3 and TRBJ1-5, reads GAGVSQTPSNKVTEKGKYVELRCDPISGHTALYWYRQSLGQGPEFLIYFQGTGAADDSGLPNDRFFAVRPEGSVSTLKIQRTERGDSAVYLCASSLHPGGGIRPQHFGDGTRLSIL.

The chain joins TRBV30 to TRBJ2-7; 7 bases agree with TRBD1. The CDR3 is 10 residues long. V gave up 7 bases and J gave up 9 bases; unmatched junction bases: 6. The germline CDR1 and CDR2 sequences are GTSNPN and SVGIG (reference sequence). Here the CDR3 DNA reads TGTGCCTTCCCCAGGGGGAGGCAGTACGTC. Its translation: CAFPRGRQYV.

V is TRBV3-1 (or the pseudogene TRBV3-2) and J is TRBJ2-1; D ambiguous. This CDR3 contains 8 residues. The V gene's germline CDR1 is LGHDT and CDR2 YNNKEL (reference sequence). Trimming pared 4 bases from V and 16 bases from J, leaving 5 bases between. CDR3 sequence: CASSPTFF. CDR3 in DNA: TGTGCCAGCAGCCCGACTTTCTTC.

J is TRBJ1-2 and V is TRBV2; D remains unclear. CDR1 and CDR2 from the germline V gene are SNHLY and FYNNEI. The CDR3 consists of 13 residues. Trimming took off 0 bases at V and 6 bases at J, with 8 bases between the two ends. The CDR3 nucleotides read TGTGCCAGCAGTGAAGCGGGCGCGAATGGCTACACCTTC. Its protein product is CASSEAGANGYTF.

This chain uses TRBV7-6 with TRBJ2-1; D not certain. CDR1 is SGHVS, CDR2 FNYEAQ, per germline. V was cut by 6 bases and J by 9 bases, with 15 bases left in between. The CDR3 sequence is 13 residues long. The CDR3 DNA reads TGTGCCAGCAGAAAAGTGGGCGAAAGTGAGCAGTTCTTC. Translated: CASRKVGESEQFF. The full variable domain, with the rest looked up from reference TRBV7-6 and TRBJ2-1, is GAGVSQSPRYKVTKRGQDVALRCDPISGHVSLYWYRQALGQGPEFLTYFNYEAQQDKSGLPNDRFSAERPEGSISTLTIQRTEQRDSAMYRCASRKVGESEQFFGPGTRLTVL.

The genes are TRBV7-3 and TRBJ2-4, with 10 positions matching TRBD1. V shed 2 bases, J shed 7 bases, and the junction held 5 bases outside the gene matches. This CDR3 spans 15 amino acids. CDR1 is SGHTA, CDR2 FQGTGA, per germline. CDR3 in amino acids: CASSLSPGQGNIQYF. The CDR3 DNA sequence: TGTGCCAGCAGCTTATCTCCGGGACAGGGGAACATTCAGTACTTC.

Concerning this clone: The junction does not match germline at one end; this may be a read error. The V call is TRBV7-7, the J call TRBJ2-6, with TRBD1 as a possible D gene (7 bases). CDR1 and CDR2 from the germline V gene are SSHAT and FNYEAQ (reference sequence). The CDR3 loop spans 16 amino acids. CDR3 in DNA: TGTGCTAGCAGCCCAGGGGGGTCCTCTGGGGCCAACGTCCTGACTTTC. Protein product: CASSPGGSSGANVLTF. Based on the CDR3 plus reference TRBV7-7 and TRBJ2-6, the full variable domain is GAGVSQSPRYKVTKRGQDVTLRCDPISSHATLYWYQQALGQGPEFLTYFNYEAQPDKSGLPSDRFSAERPEGSISTLTIQRTEQRDSAMYRCASSPGGSSGANVLTFGAGSRLTVL.

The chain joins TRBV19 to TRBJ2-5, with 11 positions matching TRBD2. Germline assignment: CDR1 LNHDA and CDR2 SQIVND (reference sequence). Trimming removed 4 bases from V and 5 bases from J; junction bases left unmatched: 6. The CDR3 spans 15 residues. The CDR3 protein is CASSSPSGGPETQYF. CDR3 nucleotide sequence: TGTGCCAGTAGTAGCCCTAGCGGGGGGCCGGAGACCCAGTACTTC.

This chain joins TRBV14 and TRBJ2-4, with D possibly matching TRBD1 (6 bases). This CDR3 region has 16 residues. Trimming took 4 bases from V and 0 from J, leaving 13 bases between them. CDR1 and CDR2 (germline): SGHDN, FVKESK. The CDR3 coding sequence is TGTGCCAGCAGCCCAGGACAGTACCTAGCCAAAAACATTCAGTACTTC. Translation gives CASSPGQYLAKNIQYF.

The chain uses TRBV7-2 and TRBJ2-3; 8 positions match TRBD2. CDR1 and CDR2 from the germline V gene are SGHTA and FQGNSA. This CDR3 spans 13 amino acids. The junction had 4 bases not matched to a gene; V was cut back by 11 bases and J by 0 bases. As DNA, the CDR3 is TGTGCCGGGACTAGGGGTAGCACAGATACGCAGTATTTT. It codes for CAGTRGSTDTQYF.

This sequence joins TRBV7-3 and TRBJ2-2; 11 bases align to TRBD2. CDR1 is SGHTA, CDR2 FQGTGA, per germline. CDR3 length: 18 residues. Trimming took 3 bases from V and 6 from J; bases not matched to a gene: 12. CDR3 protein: CASSFLTSGIMIAGELFF. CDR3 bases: TGTGCCAGCAGCTTCCTGACTAGCGGGATTATGATAGCCGGGGAGCTGTTTTTT.

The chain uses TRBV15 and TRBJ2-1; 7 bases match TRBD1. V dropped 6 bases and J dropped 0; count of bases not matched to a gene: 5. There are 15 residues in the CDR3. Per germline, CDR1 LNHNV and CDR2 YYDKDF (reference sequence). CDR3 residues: CATRTSGGSYNEQFF. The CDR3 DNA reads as TGTGCCACCAGGACTTCAGGGGGCTCCTACAATGAGCAGTTCTTC. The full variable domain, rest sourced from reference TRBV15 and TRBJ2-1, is DAMVIQNPRYQVTQFGKPVTLSCSQTLNHNVMYWYQQKSSQAPKLLFHYYDKDFNNEADTPDNFQSRRPNTSFCFLDIRSPGLGDTAMYLCATRTSGGSYNEQFFGPGTRLTVL.

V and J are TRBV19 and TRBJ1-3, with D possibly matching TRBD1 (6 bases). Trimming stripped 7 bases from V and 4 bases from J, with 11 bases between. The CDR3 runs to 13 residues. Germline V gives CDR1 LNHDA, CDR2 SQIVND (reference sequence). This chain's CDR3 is CASIGTFGNTIYF. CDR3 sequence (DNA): TGTGCCAGTATTGGGACATTCGGAAACACCATATATTTT.

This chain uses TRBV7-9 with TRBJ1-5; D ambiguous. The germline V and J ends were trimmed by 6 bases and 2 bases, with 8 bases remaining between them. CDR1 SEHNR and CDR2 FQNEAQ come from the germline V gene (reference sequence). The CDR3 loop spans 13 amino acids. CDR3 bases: TGTGCCAGCAGTACCCCCGGCAATCAGCCCCAGCATTTT. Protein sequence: CASSTPGNQPQHF.

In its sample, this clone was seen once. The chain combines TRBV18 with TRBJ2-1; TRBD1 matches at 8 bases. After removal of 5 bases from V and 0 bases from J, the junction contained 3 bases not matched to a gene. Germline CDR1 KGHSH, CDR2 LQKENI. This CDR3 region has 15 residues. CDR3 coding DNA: TGTGCCAGCTCAACTACAGGGGGCTCCTACAATGAGCAGTTCTTC. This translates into CASSTTGGSYNEQFF.

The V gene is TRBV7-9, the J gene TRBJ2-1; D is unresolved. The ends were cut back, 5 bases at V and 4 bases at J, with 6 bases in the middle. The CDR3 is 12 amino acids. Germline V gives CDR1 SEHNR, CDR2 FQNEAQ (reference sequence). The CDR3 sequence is CASSPRYNEQFF. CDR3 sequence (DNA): TGTGCCAGCAGCCCTAGATACAATGAGCAGTTCTTC. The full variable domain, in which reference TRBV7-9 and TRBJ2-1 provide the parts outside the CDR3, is DTGVSQNPRHKITKRGQNVTFRCDPISEHNRLYWYRQTLGQGPEFLTYFQNEAQLEKSRLLSDRFSAERPKGSFSTLEIQRTEQGDSAMYLCASSPRYNEQFFGPGTRLTVL.

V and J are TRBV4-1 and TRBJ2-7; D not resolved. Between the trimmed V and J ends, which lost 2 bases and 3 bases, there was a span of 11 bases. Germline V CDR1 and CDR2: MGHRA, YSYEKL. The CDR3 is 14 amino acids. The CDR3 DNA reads TGCGCCAGCAGCCAACCCGCAAGGATCTACGAGCAGTACTTC. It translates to CASSQPARIYEQYF.

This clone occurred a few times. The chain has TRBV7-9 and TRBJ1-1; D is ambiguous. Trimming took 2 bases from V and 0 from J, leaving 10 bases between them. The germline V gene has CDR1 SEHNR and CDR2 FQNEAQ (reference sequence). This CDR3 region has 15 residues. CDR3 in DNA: TGTGCCAGCAGCTTACGGGTGGGGATGAACACTGAAGCTTTCTTT. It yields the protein CASSLRVGMNTEAFF.

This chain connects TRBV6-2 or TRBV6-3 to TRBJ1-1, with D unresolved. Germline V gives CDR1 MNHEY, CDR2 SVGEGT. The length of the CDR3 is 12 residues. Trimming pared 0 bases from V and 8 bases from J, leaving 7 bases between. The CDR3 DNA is TGTGCCAGCAGTTACTCCTTGCAGGAAGCTTTCTTT. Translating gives CASSYSLQEAFF.

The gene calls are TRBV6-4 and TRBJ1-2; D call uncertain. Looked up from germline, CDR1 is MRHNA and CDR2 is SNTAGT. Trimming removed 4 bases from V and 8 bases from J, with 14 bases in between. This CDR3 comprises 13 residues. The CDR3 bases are TGTGCCAGCAGTGTCTCAGGCCGATTCGGCTACACCTTC. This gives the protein CASSVSGRFGYTF.

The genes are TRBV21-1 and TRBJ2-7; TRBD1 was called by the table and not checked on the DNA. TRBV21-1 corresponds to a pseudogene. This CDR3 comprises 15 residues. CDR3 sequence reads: CASRKLDTQRKEQYV. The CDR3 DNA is TGTGCCAGCAGGAAATTGGACACCCAGAGGAAGGAGCAGTACGTC.

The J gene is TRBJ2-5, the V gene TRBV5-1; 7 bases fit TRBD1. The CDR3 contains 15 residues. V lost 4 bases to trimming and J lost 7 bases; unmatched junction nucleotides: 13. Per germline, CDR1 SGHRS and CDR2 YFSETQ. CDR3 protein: CASSPNPDREGTQYF. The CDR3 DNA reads TGCGCCAGCAGCCCTAACCCCGACAGGGAAGGGACCCAGTACTTC.

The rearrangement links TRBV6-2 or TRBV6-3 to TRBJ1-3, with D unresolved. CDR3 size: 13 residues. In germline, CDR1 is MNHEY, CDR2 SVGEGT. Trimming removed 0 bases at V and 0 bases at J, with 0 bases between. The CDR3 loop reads CASSYSSGNTIYF. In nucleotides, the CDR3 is TGTGCCAGCAGTTACTCCTCTGGAAACACCATATATTTT.

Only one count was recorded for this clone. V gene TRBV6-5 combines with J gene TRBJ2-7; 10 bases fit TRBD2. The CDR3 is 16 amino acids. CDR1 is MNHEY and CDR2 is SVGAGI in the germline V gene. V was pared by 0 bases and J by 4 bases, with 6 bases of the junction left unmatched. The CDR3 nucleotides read TGTGCCAGCAGTTACTCATCCGGACTAGCGGCTTACGAGCAGTACTTC. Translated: CASSYSSGLAAYEQYF.

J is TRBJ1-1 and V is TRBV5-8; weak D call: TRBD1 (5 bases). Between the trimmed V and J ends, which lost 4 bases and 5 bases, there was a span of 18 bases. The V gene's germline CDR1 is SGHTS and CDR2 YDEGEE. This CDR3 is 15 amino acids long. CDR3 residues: CASSVEGTAGTEAFF. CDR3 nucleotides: TGTGCCAGCAGCGTGGAAGGGACGGCGGGGACTGAAGCTTTCTTT.

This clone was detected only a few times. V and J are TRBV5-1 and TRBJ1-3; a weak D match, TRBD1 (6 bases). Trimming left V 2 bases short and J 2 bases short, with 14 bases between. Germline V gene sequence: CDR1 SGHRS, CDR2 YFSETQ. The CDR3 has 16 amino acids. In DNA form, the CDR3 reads TGCGCCAGCAGCTTCGACCAACAGGGAGCTGGAAACACCATATATTTT. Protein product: CASSFDQQGAGNTIYF.

DNA for the CDR3: TGTGCCAGCAGTGGTAGGGGGGGATGGACCGGGGAGCTGTTTTTT. It yields the protein CASSGRGGWTGELFF. The rearrangement uses TRBV25-1 and TRBJ2-2, with a weak D call TRBD2 (7 bases). Deletions cut 4 bases from V and 5 bases from J, with 14 bases between. Germline CDR1 is MGHDK and CDR2 is SYGVNS. This CDR3 has 15 residues.

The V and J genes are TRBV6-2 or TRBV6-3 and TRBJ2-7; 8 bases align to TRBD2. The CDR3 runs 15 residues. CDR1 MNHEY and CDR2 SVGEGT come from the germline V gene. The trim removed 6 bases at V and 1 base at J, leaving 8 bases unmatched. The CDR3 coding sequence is TGTGCCAGCAGCCACGCGGGGGGCGGTTCCTACGAGCAGTACGTC. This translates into CASSHAGGGSYEQYV.

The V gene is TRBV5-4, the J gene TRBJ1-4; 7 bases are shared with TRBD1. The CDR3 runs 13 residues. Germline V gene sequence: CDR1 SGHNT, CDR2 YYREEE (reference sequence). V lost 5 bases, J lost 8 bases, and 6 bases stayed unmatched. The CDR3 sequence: CASRLQGDEKLFF. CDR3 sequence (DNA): TGTGCCAGCAGACTGCAGGGGGACGAAAAACTGTTTTTT. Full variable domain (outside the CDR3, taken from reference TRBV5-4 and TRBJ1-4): ETGVTQSPTHLIKTRGQQVTLRCSSQSGHNTVSWYQQALGQGPQFIFQYYREEENGRGNFPPRFSGLQFPNYSSELNVNALELDDSALYLCASRLQGDEKLFFGSGTQLSVL.